This T cell receptor beta chain was identified in a study of lymphopenia after photon versus proton radiotherapy. Sequenced by immunoSEQ multiplex PCR; TCRdb stores in-frame clones only, minus some. The sample yields around 13,000 clones, 70% to 85% seen once. The junction had 9 bases not matched to a gene; V was cut back by 5 bases and J by 1 base. This CDR3 has 16 amino acids. Germline CDR1 reads LGHNA; CDR2 reads YNFKEQ. This specimen consisted of peripheral blood, obtained from a patient treated with photon-based radiotherapy. The receptor was derived from a man aged 45 to 65 with gastric cancer. The chain links TRBV4-2 to TRBJ2-5; 8 bases align to TRBD2. CDR3 amino acids: CASSSLRGGFQETQYF. The CDR3 DNA reads TGTGCCAGCAGCTCTCTCCGGGGGGGATTCCAAGAGACCCAGTACTTC.